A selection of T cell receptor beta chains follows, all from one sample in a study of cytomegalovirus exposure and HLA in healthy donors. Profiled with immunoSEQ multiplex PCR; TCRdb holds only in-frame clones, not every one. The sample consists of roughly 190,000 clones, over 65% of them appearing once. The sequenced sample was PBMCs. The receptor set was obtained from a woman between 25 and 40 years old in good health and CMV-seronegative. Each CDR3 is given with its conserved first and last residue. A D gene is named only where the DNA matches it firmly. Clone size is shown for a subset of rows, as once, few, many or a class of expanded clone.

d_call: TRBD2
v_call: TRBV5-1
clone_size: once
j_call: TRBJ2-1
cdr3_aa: CASSVTTSGIFYEQFF
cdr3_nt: TGCGCCAGCAGCGTTACAACTAGCGGGATCTTCTATGAGCAGTTCTTC

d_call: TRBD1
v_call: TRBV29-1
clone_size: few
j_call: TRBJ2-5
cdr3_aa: CSSRDRIRETQYF
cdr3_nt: TGCAGCTCCCGGGACAGGATAAGGGAGACCCAGTACTTC

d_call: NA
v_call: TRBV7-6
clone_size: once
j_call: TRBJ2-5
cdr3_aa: CASSLALWSETQYF
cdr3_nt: TGTGCCAGCAGCTTAGCACTATGGAGCGAGACCCAGTACTTC

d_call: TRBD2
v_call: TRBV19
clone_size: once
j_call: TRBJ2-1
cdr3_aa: CASSISGPSGTNYNEQFF
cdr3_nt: TGTGCCAGTAGTATAAGTGGGCCTAGCGGGACCAACTACAATGAGCAGTTCTTC

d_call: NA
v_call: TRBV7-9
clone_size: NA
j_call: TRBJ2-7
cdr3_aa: CASSATGLRPYEQYF
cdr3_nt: TGTGCCAGCAGCGCTACAGGGTTAAGACCTTACGAGCAGTACTTC

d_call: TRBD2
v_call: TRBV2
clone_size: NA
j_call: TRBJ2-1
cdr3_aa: CASSASGRDNEQFF
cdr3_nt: TGTGCCAGCAGTGCTAGCGGGCGCGACAATGAGCAGTTCTTC

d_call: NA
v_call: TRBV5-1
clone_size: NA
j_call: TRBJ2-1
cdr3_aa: CASSFPSSYNEQFF
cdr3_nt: TGCGCCAGCAGCTTCCCCTCCTCCTACAATGAGCAGTTCTTC

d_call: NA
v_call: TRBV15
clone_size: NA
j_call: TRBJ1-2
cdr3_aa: CATSDIDYGYTF
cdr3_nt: TGTGCCACCAGTGACATTGACTATGGCTACACCTTC

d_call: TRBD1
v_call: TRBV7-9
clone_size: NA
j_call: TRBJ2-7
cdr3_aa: CASRKPGTGREQYF
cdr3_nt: TGTGCCAGCAGAAAACCCGGGACAGGGCGCGAGCAGTACTTC

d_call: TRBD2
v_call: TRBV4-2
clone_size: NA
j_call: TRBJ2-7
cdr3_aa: CASSQVLAGAGSAEQYF
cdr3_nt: TGTGCCAGCAGCCAAGTTCTAGCGGGAGCCGGCTCGGCCGAGCAGTACTTC

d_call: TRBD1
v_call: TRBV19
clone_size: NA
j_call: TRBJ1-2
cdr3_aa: CASSIAGGPNYGYTF
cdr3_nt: TGTGCCAGTAGTATAGCAGGGGGGCCTAACTATGGCTACACCTTC

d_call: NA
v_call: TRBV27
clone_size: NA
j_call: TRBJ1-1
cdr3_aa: CASSRGTEAFF
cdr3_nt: TGTGCCAGCAGTCGCGGCACTGAAGCTTTCTTT

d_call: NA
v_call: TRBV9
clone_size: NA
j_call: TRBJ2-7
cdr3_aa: CASSPTGSSYEQYF
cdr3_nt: TGTGCCAGCAGCCCCACGGGGAGCTCCTACGAGCAGTACTTC

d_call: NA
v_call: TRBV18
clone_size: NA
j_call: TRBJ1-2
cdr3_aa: CASSPRGQRAGDGNYGYTF
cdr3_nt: TGTGCCAGCTCACCTCGGGGACAACGCGCGGGGGACGGTAACTATGGCTACACCTTC

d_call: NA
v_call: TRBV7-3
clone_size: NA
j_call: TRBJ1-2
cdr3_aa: CASSPGTSRAYGYTF
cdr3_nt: TGTGCCAGCAGCCCAGGGACATCGAGGGCCTATGGCTACACCTTC

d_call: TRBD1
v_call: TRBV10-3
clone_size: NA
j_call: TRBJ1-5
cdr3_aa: CAISDFGQGAGQPQHF
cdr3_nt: TGTGCCATCAGTGATTTCGGCCAGGGGGCCGGTCAGCCCCAGCATTTT

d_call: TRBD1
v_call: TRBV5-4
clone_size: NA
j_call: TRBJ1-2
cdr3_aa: CAGGQGGYGYTF
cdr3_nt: TGTGCCGGCGGACAGGGAGGCTATGGCTACACCTTC

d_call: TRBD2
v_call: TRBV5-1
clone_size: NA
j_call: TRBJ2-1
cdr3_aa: CASSLVASGGRGAYNEQFF
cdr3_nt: TGCGCCAGCAGCTTGGTGGCTAGCGGGGGCCGCGGAGCCTACAATGAGCAGTTCTTC

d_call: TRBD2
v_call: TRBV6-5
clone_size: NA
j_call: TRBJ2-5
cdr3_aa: CASRREGLETQYF
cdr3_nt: TGTGCCAGCAGACGGGAGGGCCTGGAGACCCAGTACTTC

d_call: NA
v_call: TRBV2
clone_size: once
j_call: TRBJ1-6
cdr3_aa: CASLRRGLDSPLHF
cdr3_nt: TGTGCCAGCCTCCGAAGGGGACTAGATTCACCCCTCCACTTT

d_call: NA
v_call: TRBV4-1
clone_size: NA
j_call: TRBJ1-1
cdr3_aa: CASSHRGSGTEAFF
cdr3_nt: TGCGCCAGCAGCCATCGCGGGTCGGGCACTGAAGCTTTCTTT

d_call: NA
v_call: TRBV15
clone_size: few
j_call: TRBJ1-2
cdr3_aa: CATSRDPRGGRYGYTF
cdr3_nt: TGTGCCACCAGCAGAGATCCACGCGGCGGCCGCTATGGCTACACCTTC

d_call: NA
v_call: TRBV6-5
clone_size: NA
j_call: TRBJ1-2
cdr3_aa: CASSYSRVAGSGGYTF
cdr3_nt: TGTGCCAGCAGTTACTCGAGAGTTGCAGGGTCGGGCGGCTACACCTTC

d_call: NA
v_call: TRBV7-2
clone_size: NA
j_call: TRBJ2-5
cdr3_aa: CASSLVSGVVNWSQYF
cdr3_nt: TGTGCCAGCAGCTTAGTGTCCGGGGTAGTTAATTGGTCCCAGTACTTC

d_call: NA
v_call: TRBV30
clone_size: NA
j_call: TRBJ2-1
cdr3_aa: CACGDGRYEQFF
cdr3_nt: TGTGCCTGCGGAGACGGCCGTTATGAGCAGTTCTTC

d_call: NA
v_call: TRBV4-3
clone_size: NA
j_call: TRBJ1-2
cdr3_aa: CASSQGQLNYGYTF
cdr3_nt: TGCGCCAGCAGCCAAGGACAGTTAAACTATGGCTACACCTTC

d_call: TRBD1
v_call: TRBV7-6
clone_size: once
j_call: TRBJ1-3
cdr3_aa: CASSFLQGLTGNTIYF
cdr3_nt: TGTGCCAGCAGCTTCCTACAGGGGTTAACTGGAAACACCATATATTTT

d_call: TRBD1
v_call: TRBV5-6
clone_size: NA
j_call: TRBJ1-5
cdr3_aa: CASRARGSNQPQHF
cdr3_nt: TGTGCCAGCAGAGCCAGGGGGAGCAATCAGCCCCAGCATTTT

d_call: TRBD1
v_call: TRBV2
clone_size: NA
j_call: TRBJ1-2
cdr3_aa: CASSAGTAYGYTF
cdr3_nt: TGTGCCAGCAGCGCTGGGACAGCCTATGGCTACACCTTC

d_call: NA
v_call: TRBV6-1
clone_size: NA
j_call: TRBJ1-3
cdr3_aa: CASSDGASGNTIYF
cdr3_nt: TGTGCCAGCAGTGACGGAGCTTCTGGAAACACCATATATTTT

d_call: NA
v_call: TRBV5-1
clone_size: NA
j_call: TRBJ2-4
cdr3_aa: CASSLEQRGNIQYF
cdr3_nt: TGCGCCAGCAGCTTGGAACAAAGGGGAAACATTCAGTACTTC

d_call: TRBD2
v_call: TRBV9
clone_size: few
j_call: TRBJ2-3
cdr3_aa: CASSAPSGGAGTQYF
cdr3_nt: TGTGCCAGCAGCGCCCCTAGCGGGGGGGCCGGTACGCAGTATTTT

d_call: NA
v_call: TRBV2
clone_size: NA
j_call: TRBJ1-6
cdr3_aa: CASRTDYNSPLHF
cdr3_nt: TGTGCCAGCAGGACAGACTATAATTCACCCCTCCACTTT

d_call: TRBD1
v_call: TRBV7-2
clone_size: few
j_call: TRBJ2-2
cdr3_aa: CASSWDRRSTGELFF
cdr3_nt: TGTGCCAGCAGCTGGGACAGAAGGTCGACCGGGGAGCTGTTTTTT

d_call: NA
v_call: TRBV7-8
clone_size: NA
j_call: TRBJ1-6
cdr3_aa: CASATGVNSPLHF
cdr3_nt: TGTGCCAGCGCGACGGGAGTGAATTCACCCCTCCACTTT

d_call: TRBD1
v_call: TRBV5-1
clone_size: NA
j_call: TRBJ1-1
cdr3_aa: CASSKTGGPEAFF
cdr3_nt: TGCGCCAGCAGCAAGACAGGGGGCCCTGAAGCTTTCTTT

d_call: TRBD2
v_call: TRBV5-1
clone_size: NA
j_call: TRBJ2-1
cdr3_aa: CASSRAGAWDEQFF
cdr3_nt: TGCGCCAGCAGCCGAGCGGGAGCCTGGGATGAGCAGTTCTTC